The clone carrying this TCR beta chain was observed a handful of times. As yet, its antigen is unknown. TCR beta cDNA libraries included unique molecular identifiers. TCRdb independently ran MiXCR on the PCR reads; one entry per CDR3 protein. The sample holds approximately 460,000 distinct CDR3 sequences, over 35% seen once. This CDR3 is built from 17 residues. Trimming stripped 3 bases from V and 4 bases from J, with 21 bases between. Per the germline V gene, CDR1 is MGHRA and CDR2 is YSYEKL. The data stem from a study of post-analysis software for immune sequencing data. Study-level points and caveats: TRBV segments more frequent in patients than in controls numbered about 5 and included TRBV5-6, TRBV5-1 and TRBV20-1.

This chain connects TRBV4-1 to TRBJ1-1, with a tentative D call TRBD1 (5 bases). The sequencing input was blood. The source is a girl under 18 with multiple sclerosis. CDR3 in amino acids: CASSQFRHQGAGTEAFF. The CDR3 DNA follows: TGCGCCAGCAGCCAGTTTCGTCATCAGGGAGCTGGCACTGAAGCTTTCTTT.